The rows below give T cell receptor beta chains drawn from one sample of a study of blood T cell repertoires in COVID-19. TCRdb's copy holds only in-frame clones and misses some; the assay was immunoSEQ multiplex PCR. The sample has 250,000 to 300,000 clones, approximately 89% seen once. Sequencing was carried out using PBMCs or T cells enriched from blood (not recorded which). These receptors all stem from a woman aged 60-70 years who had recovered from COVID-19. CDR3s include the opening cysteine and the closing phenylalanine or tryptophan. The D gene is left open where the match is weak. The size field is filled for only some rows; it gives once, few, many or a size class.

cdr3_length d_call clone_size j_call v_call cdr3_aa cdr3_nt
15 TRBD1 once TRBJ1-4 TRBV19 CASSRYGTGDEKLFF TGTGCCAGTAGTCGTTACGGGACAGGGGATGAAAAACTGTTTTTT
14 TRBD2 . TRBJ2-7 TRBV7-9 CASSWEGGPYEQYF TGTGCCAGCAGCTGGGAGGGAGGGCCCTACGAGCAGTACTTC
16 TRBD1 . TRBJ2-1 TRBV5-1 CASSLGQGASYNEQFF TGCGCCAGCAGCTTAGGGCAGGGGGCCTCCTACAATGAGCAGTTCTTC
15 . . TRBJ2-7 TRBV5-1 CASSLDSPSSYEQYF TGCGCCAGCAGCTTGGACAGCCCGAGCTCCTACGAGCAGTACTTC
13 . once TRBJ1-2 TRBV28 CASSKGDGYGYTF TGTGCCAGCAGCAAGGGGGACGGTTATGGCTACACCTTC
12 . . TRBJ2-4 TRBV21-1 CASSKLGGIQYF TGTGCCAGCAGCAAATTAGGGGGCATTCAGTACTTC
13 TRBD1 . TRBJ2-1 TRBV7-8 CASSSQGVGEQFF TGTGCCAGCAGCTCACAGGGGGTCGGGGAGCAGTTCTTC
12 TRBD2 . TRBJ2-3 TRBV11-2 CASSFSRGGQYF TGTGCCAGCAGCTTTAGCCGGGGGGGGCAGTATTTT
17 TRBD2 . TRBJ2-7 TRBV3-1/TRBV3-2 CASSPPPPPGLENEQYF TGTGCCAGCAGCCCGCCCCCTCCGCCGGGACTAGAGAACGAGCAGTACTTC
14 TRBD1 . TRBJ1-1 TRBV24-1 CATSAGDRRGEAFF TGTGCCACCAGTGCCGGGGACAGGAGGGGTGAAGCTTTCTTT
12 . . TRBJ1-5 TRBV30 CAWSGGRQPQHF TGTGCCTGGAGTGGGGGCCGACAGCCCCAGCATTTT
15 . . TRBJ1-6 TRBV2 CATNTGQSYNSPLHF TGTGCCACAAATACAGGGCAATCCTATAATTCACCCCTCCACTTT
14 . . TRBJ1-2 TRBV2 CASTREQGPYGYTF TGTGCCAGCACTCGAGAGCAGGGGCCATATGGCTACACCTTC
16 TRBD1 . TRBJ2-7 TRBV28 CASSSEGQGYSYEQYF TGTGCCAGCAGTTCCGAGGGACAGGGATACTCCTACGAGCAGTACTTC
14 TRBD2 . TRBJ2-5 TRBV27 CASSLSSGKETQYF TGTGCCAGCAGTTTGTCTAGCGGCAAGGAGACCCAGTACTTC
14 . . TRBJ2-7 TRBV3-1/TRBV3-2 CASSQPRLSYEQYF TGTGCCAGCAGCCAACCCCGACTGTCCTACGAGCAGTACTTC
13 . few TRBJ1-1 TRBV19 CASSLNSNTEAFF TGTGCCAGTAGTCTCAACTCAAACACTGAAGCTTTCTTT
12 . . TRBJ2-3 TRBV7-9 CASARGMDTQYF TGTGCCAGCGCTCGGGGGATGGATACGCAGTATTTT
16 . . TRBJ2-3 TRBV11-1 CASREKAGRTTGTQYF TGTGCCAGCAGGGAGAAAGCGGGCCGGACCACGGGGACGCAGTATTTT
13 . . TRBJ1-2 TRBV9 CASSVDTNYGYTF TGTGCCAGCAGCGTAGACACGAACTATGGCTACACCTTC
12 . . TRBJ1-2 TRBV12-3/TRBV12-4 CASSSLSYGYTF TGTGCCAGCAGTTCTCTGTCCTATGGCTACACCTTC
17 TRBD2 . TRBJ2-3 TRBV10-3 CAISSLLAGGPTDTQYF TGTGCCATCAGCTCCCTGCTAGCGGGAGGGCCCACAGATACGCAGTATTTT
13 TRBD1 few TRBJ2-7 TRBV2 CASSRTGGNEQYF TGTGCCAGCAGTAGGACAGGGGGGAACGAGCAGTACTTC
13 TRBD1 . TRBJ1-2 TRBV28 CASRGQEDYGYTF TGTGCCAGCAGAGGACAGGAAGACTATGGCTACACCTTC
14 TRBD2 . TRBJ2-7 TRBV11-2 CASRYRGGSYEQYF TGTGCCAGCCGCTATCGGGGGGGCTCCTACGAGCAGTACTTC
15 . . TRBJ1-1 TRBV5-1 CASSSAGALNTEAFF TGCGCCAGCAGCTCCGCAGGGGCCTTGAACACTGAAGCTTTCTTT
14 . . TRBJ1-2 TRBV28 CASSSVAGVYGYTF TGTGCCAGCAGTTCCGTGGCGGGGGTGTATGGCTACACCTTC
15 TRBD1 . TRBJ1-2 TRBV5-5 CASSLAGQGSGGYTF TGTGCCAGCAGCTTGGCCGGACAGGGGAGTGGAGGCTACACCTTC
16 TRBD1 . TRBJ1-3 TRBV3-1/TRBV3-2 CASSQGTGGFGNTIYF TGTGCCAGCAGCCAGGGGACAGGGGGCTTTGGAAACACCATATATTTT
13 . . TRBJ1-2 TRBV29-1 CSAAQGSNYGYTF TGCAGCGCTGCGCAGGGTTCGAACTATGGCTACACCTTC
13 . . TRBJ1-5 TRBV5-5 CASSFHRSEPQHF TGTGCCAGCAGCTTTCACAGGTCGGAGCCCCAGCATTTT
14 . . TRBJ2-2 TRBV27 CASSPSTNTGELFF TGTGCCAGCAGTCCCAGTACGAACACCGGGGAGCTGTTTTTT
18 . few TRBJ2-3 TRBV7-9 CASSLAGVYSPSTDTQYF TGTGCCAGCAGCTTAGCGGGCGTGTACTCACCTAGCACAGATACGCAGTATTTT
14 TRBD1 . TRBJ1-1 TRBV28 CASRPIGTAERAFF TGTGCCAGCAGACCAATTGGGACAGCGGAAAGGGCTTTCTTT
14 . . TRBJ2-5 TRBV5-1 CASSLAGVWETQYF TGCGCCAGCAGCTTGGCAGGGGTATGGGAGACCCAGTACTTC
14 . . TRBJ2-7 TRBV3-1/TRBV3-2 CASSQATGTYEQYF TGTGCCAGCAGCCAAGCCACAGGTACCTACGAGCAGTACTTC
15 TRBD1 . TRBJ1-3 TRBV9 CASSPGQTAGNTIYF TGTGCCAGCAGCCCGGGACAGACCGCTGGAAACACCATATATTTT
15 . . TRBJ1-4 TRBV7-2 CASSLARVLDEKLFF TGTGCCAGCAGCTTAGCCAGGGTCCTCGATGAAAAACTGTTTTTT
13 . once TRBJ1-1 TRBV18 CASSFQENTEAFF TGTGCCAGCTCGTTCCAGGAAAACACTGAAGCTTTCTTT
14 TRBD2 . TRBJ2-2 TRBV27 CATTSGRGTGELFF TGTGCCACCACTAGCGGGAGGGGCACCGGGGAGCTGTTTTTT